This T cell receptor (beta chain) appears in the sequencing data of a study of blood T cell repertoires in COVID-19. As for the study in general: The origin of the acute and convalescent COVID-19 samples was the United States, Italy and Spain.

Everyone who took part was roughly 18 to 90 years old, and they came from some 23 US areas. Participant reports of clinical history set cohort assignment. Original processing notes: Amplification of reference gene primers was used by the study to estimate nucleated cell counts. Profiled with immunoSEQ multiplex PCR; TCRdb holds only in-frame clones, not every one. V and J calls and clone size are those listed in that table; D and trimming were worked out from the DNA. Among 200,000 to 250,000 clones listed, 87% were seen once. The sample consisted of PBMCs or T cells enriched from blood (not recorded which). The source of this sequence is a woman in her twenties or thirties with acute COVID-19.

This CDR3 reads CAIKGTSGQETQYF. In nucleotides, the CDR3 is TGTGCCATCAAGGGGACTAGCGGCCAAGAGACCCAGTACTTC. The chain recombines TRBV10-3 with TRBJ2-5; TRBD2 matches at 11 bases. Trimming took 7 bases from V and 1 from J; bases not matched to a gene: 2. CDR3 length: 14 amino acids. Germline lookup yields CDR1 ENHRY and CDR2 SYGVKD.